This TCR beta chain was identified during a study of cytomegalovirus exposure and HLA in healthy donors. The study, taken as a whole, reports: Among immune exposure information, only CMV serostatus was available. An observed cluster of highly shared sequence variants was recorded as a likely sequencing artifact.

V shed 2 bases, J shed 2 bases, and the junction held 13 bases outside the gene matches. The CDR3 loop spans 18 amino acids. Germline CDR1 is MNHEY and CDR2 is SMNVEV (reference sequence). Researchers ran the PCR with 60 Vbeta and 13 Jbeta primers. Only in-frame clones appear in the TCRdb table, and some are missing; sequencing was by immunoSEQ multiplex PCR. The table counts more than 45,000 clones; around 4.2% lies in the top ten. With regard to this clone: The antigen is unknown.

Sequenced sample: PBMCs. The chain is built from TRBV27 and TRBJ2-7; TRBD1 agrees at 9 bases. The TCR was taken from a male donor in good health and CMV-seronegative. CDR3 bases: TGTGCCAGCAGTTTAGGGATGAGACAGGGGGACACCGCCTACGAGCAGTACTTC. Translation gives CASSLGMRQGDTAYEQYF.